Here is one TCR beta chain with its context. This clonotype is termed large (0.1 to 1%). Its antigen remains unidentified. No much larger clonotype is one base removed from it; base qualities were not supplied. The data derive from a study. Instrument used: Illumina MiSeq. TCRdb redid the processing of the public reads, applying fastp at Q25 and MiXCR, and retained in-frame beta chains. For every CDR3 protein sequence, its rows merge into one entry that carries the most common genes and DNA. For this sample the table gives around 5,200 distinct CDR3 sequences, of which 9.5% were detected only once. The top ten clonotypes cover about 4.9% of the sample. From the cysteine up to the phenylalanine, the CDR3 has a length of 14 residues. The read is trimmed to its CDR3 DNA, 42 bases read in frame from base 1. Trimming takes 6 bases from V and 7 bases from J, and the germline ends sit 19 bases apart. Based on the germline V gene (reference sequence), the CDR1 and CDR2 sequences are DFQATT and SNEGSKA.

The specimen was CD4+ T cells from synovial fluid. This TCR was sampled from a human donor with rheumatoid arthritis. The chain was built from TRBV20-1 and TRBJ2-1, with no confidently assigned D gene. The CDR3 here reads CSAHSPVSRNEQFF. The sequenced DNA is TGCAGTGCCCATTCCCCTGTCTCCAGGAATGAGCAGTTCTTC.